The T cell receptor beta chain under discussion was sequenced for a study of cytomegalovirus exposure and HLA in healthy donors. The PCR used 60 Vbeta and 13 Jbeta primers. The protocol was immunoSEQ multiplex PCR, while the TCRdb copy is restricted to in-frame clones and leaves out a portion. The repertoire has almost 200,000 clones, about 85% of them found once; the top ten carry approximately 0.36%. The V and J ends lost 10 bases and 6 bases, in that order; junction bases with no gene match: 8. Germline V gene data show CDR1 as SNHLY and CDR2 as FYNNEI. CDR3 length: 12 amino acids. The sample was PBMCs. The source is a male donor in good health and CMV-seropositive. The chain links TRBV2 to TRBJ2-7; the match to TRBD1 covers 8 bases. The CDR3 DNA reads TGTGCCACCATTCCCAGGGGGCGCGAGCAGTACTTC. It codes for CATIPRGREQYF.